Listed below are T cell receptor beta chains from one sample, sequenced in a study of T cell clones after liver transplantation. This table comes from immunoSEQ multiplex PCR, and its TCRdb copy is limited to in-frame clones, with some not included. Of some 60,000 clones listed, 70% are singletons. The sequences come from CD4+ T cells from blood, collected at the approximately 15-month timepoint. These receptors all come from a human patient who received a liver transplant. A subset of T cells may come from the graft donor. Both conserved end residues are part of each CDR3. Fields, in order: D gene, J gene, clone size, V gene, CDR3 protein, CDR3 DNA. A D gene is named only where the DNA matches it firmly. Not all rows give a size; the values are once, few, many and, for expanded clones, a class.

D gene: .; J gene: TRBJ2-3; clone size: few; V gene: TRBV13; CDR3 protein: CASSPDLRRGTQYF; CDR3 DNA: TGTGCCAGCAGTCCAGACCTTCGCCGGGGGACGCAGTATTTT
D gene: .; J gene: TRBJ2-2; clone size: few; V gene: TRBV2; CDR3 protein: CASRSGSNTGELFF; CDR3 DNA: TGTGCCAGCAGATCCGGGTCGAACACCGGGGAGCTGTTTTTT
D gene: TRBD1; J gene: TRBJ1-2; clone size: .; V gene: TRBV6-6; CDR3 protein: CASSYRTGGSDGYTF; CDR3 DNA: TGTGCCAGCAGTTACAGGACAGGGGGTTCGGATGGCTACACCTTC
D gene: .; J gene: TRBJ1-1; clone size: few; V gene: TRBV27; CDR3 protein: CASSIVVGGYTEAFF; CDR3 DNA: TGTGCCAGCAGTATAGTAGTGGGGGGGTACACTGAAGCTTTCTTT
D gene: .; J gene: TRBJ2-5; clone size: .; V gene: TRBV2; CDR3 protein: CASSREETQYF; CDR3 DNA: TGTGCCAGCAGTAGAGAAGAGACCCAGTACTTC
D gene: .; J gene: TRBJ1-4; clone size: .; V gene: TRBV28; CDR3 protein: CASNRLGGANEKLFF; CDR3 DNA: TGTGCCAGCAACCGGTTGGGGGGCGCAAATGAAAAACTGTTTTTT
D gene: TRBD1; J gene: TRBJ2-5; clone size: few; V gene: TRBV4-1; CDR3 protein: CASSQDLYRTGTEETQYF; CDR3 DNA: TGCGCCAGCAGCCAAGATCTATATAGGACAGGGACGGAGGAGACCCAGTACTTC
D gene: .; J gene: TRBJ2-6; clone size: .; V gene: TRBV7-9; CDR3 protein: CASSNLQRSSGANVLTF; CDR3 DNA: TGTGCCAGCAGCAACCTCCAACGGAGCTCTGGGGCCAACGTCCTGACTTTC
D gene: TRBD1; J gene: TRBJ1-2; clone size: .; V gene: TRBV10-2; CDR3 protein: CASSAPGTGVYTF; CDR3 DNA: TGCGCCAGCAGTGCACCCGGGACAGGGGTATACACCTTC
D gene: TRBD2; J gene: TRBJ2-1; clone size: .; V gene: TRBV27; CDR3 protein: CASSLEHSGGSTSYNEQFF; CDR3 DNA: TGTGCCAGCAGTTTAGAGCATAGCGGGGGGTCCACCTCCTACAATGAGCAGTTCTTC
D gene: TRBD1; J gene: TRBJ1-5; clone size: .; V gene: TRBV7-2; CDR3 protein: CASSLERAGGREPQHF; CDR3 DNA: TGTGCCAGCAGCTTAGAAAGAGCAGGGGGCAGGGAGCCCCAGCATTTT
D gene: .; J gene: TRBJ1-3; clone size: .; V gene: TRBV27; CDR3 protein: CASSLSGTVGNTIYF; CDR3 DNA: TGTGCCAGCAGTTTATCGGGGACCGTTGGAAACACCATATATTTT
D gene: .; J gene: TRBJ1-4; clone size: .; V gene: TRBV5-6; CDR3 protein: CASSLQGQLLFF; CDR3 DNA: TGTGCCAGCAGCTTACAGGGACAATTACTGTTTTTT
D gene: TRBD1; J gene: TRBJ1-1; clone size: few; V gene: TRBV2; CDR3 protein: CASSPGQARTEAFF; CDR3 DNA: TGTGCCAGCAGTCCGGGACAGGCCCGCACTGAAGCTTTCTTT
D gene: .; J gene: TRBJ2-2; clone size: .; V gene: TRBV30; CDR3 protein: CACSQQYRGELFF; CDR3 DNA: TGTGCCTGTAGTCAGCAGTACCGCGGGGAGCTGTTTTTT
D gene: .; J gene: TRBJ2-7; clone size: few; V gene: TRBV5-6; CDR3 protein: CASNPQQGNEQYF; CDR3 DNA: TGTGCCAGCAACCCACAACAGGGAAACGAGCAGTACTTC
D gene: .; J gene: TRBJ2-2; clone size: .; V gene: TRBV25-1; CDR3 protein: CASSAGPTEFGELFF; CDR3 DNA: TGTGCCAGCAGTGCGGGCCCAACCGAGTTCGGGGAGCTGTTTTTT
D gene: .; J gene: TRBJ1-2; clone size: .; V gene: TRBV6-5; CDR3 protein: CASTTISNNYGYTF; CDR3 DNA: TGTGCCAGCACCACGATCTCTAATAACTATGGCTACACCTTC
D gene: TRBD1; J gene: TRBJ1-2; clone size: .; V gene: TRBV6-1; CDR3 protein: CASSDQGASYGYTF; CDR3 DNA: TGTGCCAGCAGTGACCAGGGGGCAAGTTATGGCTACACCTTC
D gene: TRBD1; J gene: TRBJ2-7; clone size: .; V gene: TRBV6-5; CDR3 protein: CASIQGAEQYF; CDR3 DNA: TGTGCCAGCATACAGGGGGCCGAGCAGTACTTC
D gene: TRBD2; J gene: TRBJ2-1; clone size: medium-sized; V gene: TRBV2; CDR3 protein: CASSGREGYYNEQFF; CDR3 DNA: TGTGCCAGCAGCGGACGGGAGGGCTACTACAATGAGCAGTTCTTC
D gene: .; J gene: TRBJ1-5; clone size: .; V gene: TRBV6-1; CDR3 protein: CASSEVSVGQPQHF; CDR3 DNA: TGTGCCAGCAGTGAAGTTTCTGTAGGTCAGCCCCAGCATTTT
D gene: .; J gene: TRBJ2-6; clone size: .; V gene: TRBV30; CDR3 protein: CAWSVTGANVLTF; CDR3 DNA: TGTGCCTGGAGTGTAACTGGGGCCAACGTCCTGACTTTC
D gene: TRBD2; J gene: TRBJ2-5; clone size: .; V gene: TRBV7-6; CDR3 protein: CASSRTSGGRVETQYF; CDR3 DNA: TGTGCCAGCAGCCGGACTAGCGGGGGGCGGGTAGAGACCCAGTACTTC
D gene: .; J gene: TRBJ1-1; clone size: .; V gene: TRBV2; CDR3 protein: CASSGRNLNTEAFF; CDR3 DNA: TGTGCCAGCAGTGGTAGAAATCTGAACACTGAAGCTTTCTTT
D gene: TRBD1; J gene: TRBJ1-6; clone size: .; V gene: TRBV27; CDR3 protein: CASSARQGASSPLHF; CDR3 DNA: TGTGCCAGCAGTGCCCGACAGGGGGCGAGTTCACCCCTCCACTTT
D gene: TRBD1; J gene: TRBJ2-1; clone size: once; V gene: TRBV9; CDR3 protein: CASSVGQGEINEQFF; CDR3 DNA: TGTGCCAGCAGCGTAGGGCAGGGGGAAATCAATGAGCAGTTCTTC
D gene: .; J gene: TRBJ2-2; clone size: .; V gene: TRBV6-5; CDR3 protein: CASSYSGGFGELFF; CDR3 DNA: TGTGCCAGCAGTTACTCGGGGGGATTTGGGGAGCTGTTTTTT
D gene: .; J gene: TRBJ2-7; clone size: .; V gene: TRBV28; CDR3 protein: CASSLVGGSYEQYF; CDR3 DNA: TGTGCCAGCAGTTTAGTTGGGGGCTCCTACGAGCAGTACTTC
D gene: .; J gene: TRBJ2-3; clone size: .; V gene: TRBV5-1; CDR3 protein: CASSQSSWGTDTQYF; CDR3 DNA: TGCGCCAGCAGCCAGAGTTCCTGGGGCACAGATACGCAGTATTTT
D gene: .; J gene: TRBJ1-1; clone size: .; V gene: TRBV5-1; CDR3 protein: CASSLATGWETEAFF; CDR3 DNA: TGCGCCAGCAGCTTGGCCACAGGGTGGGAAACTGAAGCTTTCTTT
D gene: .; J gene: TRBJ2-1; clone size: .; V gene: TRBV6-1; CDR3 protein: CASSGDYNEQFF; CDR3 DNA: TGTGCCAGCAGTGGGGACTACAATGAGCAGTTCTTC
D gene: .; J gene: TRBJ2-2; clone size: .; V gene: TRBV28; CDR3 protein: CASIRNTNTGELFF; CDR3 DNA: TGTGCCAGCATACGGAACACGAACACCGGGGAGCTGTTTTTT
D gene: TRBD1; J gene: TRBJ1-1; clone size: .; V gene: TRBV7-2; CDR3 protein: CASSPQRQGATEAFF; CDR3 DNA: TGTGCCAGCAGCCCGCAAAGACAGGGGGCCACTGAAGCTTTCTTT
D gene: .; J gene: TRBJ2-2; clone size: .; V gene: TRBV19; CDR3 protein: CASSMGLNTGELFF; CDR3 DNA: TGTGCCAGTAGTATGGGACTTAACACCGGGGAGCTGTTTTTT
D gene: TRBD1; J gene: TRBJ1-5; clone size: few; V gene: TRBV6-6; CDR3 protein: CASSYTGGTQHF; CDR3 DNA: TGTGCCAGCAGTTACACAGGGGGCACCCAGCATTTT
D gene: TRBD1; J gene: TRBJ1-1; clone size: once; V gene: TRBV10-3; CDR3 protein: CAISEAGGGTEAFF; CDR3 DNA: TGTGCCATCAGTGAGGCAGGGGGAGGCACTGAAGCTTTCTTT
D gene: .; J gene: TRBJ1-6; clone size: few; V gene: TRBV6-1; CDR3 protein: CASMLELNSPLHF; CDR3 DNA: TGTGCCAGCATGTTGGAACTTAATTCACCCCTCCACTTT
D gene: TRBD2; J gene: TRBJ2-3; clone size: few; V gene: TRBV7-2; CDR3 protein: CASSPLAGGGTDTQYF; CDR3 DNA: TGTGCCAGCAGCCCACTAGCGGGAGGGGGCACAGATACGCAGTATTTT
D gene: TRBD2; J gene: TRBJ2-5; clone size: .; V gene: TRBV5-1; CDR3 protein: CASSFSGRQAQGETQYF; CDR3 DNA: TGCGCCAGCAGCTTCAGCGGGAGGCAGGCCCAAGGAGAGACCCAGTACTTC
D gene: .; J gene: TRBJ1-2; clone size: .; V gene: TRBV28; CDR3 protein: CASRIGGELNYGYTF; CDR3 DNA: TGTGCCAGCAGAATTGGGGGAGAATTAAACTATGGCTACACCTTC
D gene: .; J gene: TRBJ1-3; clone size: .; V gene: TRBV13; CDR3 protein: CASSLGPVLSGNTIYF; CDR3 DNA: TGTGCCAGCAGCTTAGGACCGGTGCTCTCTGGAAACACCATATATTTT
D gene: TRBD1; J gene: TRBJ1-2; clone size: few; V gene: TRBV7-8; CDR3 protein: CASSLIPGQGNGYTF; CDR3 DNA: TGTGCCAGCAGCTTAATCCCCGGACAGGGAAATGGCTACACCTTC